This entry describes one TCR beta chain. What it binds is unknown. CDR3 length: 12 amino acids. V dropped 5 bases and J dropped 3 bases, with 7 bases sitting between them. From germline, CDR1 is SGHTA and CDR2 FQGNSA. This sample was taken from a study of T cell responses to AZD1222 COVID-19 vaccine. Assay: immunoSEQ multiplex PCR; the TCRdb copy retains only in-frame clones and omits some. The sample lists about 120,000 clones; 80% to 90% were seen once. Study outcomes and limitations: Baseline serology detected seropositivity in only six AZD1222 recipients. With dominance at 160-218 and 743-854, vaccine-associated CD4 TCRs spanned spike. Following two doses of AZD1222, Spike-specific TCR breadth and depth rose. After the peak T cell response, and only then, were repertoires sampled.

The source was peripheral blood, collected on day 0 of MenACWY control vaccination. This sequence originates from an adult in good health. The chain uses TRBV7-2 and TRBJ2-5; D remains unclear. CDR3 residues: CASSRTEETQYF. CDR3 bases: TGTGCCAGCAGCCGGACGGAAGAGACCCAGTACTTC. Based on the CDR3 plus reference TRBV7-2 and TRBJ2-5, the full variable domain is GAGVSQSPSNKVTEKGKDVELRCDPISGHTALYWYRQSLGQGLEFLIYFQGNSAPDKSGLPSDRFSAERTGGSVSTLTIQRTQQEDSAVYLCASSRTEETQYFGPGTRLLVL.